The 7 T cell receptor beta chains listed next were all sequenced from one sample in a study of T cell responses to AZD1222 COVID-19 vaccine. Sequenced by immunoSEQ multiplex PCR; TCRdb stores in-frame clones only, minus some. The sample lists about 85,000 clones; roughly 85% were seen once. The sequencing here drew on peripheral blood, taken 28 days after the second AZD1222 dose. These receptors all stem from an adult who received the AZD1222 COVID-19 vaccine.

This clone was recorded a few times. The V call is TRBV7-9, the J call TRBJ2-1, with D possibly being TRBD1 or TRBD2 (5 bases each). CDR1 and CDR2 (germline): SEHNR, FQNEAQ (reference sequence). The CDR3 is 14 residues long. Trimming removed 4 bases from V and 5 bases from J, with 12 bases in between. This chain's CDR3 is CASSSSRADNEQFF. The CDR3 bases are TGTGCCAGCAGCTCTAGCAGGGCTGACAATGAGCAGTTCTTC.

The V and J genes are TRBV10-2 and TRBJ2-5; D is unresolved. Per the germline V gene, CDR1 is WSHSY and CDR2 is SAAADI. Deletions cut 0 bases from V and 7 bases from J, with 9 bases between. CDR3 length equals 13 residues. CDR3 loop: CASSESIRVTQYF. CDR3 coding DNA: TGCGCCAGCAGTGAGTCGATTAGGGTGACCCAGTACTTC.

This rearrangement joins TRBV10-2 to TRBJ1-5; D not certain. CDR1 is WSHSY and CDR2 is SAAADI in the germline V gene. V was cut by 3 bases and J by 4 bases, with 10 bases left in between. The CDR3 has 14 amino acids. The CDR3 loop is CASSEGQRNQPQHF. The CDR3 bases are TGCGCCAGCAGTGAAGGGCAGAGAAATCAGCCCCAGCATTTT.

The chain is built from TRBV7-9 and TRBJ2-1; tentatively, D is TRBD2 (6 bases). CDR3 length equals 15 residues. V lost 5 bases, J lost 3 bases, and 14 bases lay in between. Germline V gene sequence: CDR1 SEHNR, CDR2 FQNEAQ (reference sequence). CDR3 sequence: CASSPPIGSYNEQFF. The CDR3 DNA reads as TGTGCCAGCAGCCCTCCAATCGGGAGCTACAATGAGCAGTTCTTC.

This clone was observed a single time. This sequence joins TRBV23-1 and TRBJ1-2, with a tentative D call TRBD1 (6 bases). TRBV23-1 is an ORF; its function is uncertain. This CDR3 is built from 18 residues. V shed 0 bases and J shed 0 bases, with 17 bases lying between them. CDR3 in amino acids: CASSQSGPGGLANYGYTF. Written as DNA, the CDR3 is TGCGCCAGCAGTCAATCGGGGCCCGGGGGCTTAGCTAACTATGGCTACACCTTC.

The rearrangement uses TRBV5-5 and TRBJ1-6, with D possibly TRBD1 on 5 matching bases. V lost 4 bases and J lost 13, with 15 bases in between. Germline V CDR1 and CDR2: SGHKS, YYEKEE (reference sequence). The length of the CDR3 is 13 residues. In DNA form, the CDR3 reads TGTGCCAGCAGCCCTGAGGGGCGAGGGCCCCTCCACTTT. Amino acid sequence: CASSPEGRGPLHF.

The chain combines TRBV29-1 with TRBJ2-6; D not resolved. CDR1 is SQVTM, CDR2 ANQGSEA, per germline. Trimming stripped 2 bases from V and 1 base from J, with 12 bases between. This CDR3 spans 16 amino acids. CDR3 sequence (DNA): TGCAGCGTTGAATTCCCTGCGGTTTCTGGGGCCAACGTCCTGACTTTC. It is translated as CSVEFPAVSGANVLTF.